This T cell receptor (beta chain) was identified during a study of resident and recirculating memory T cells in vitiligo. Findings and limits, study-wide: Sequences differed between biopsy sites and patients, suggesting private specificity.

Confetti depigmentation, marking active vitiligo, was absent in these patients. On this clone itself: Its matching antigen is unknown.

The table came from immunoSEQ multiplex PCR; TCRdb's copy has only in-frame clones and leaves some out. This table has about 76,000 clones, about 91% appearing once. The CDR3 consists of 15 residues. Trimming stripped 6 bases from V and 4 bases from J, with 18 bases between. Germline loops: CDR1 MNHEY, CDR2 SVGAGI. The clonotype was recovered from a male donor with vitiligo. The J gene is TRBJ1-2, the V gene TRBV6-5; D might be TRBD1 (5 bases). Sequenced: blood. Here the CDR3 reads CASSSRGGALYGYTF. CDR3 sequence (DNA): TGTGCCAGCAGCTCCCGGGGCGGGGCCCTCTATGGCTACACCTTC.